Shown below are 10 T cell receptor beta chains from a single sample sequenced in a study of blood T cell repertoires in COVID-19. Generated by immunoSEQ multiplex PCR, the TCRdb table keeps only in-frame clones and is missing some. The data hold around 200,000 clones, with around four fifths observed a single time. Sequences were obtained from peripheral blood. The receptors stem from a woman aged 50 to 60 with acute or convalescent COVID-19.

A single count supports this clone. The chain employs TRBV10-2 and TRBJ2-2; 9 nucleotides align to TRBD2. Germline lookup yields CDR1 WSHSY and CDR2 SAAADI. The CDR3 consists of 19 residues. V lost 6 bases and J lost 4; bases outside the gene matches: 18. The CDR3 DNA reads TGCGCCAGCAGCAATAGCGGGAGCCCGACTACTTTCGGCACCGGGGAGCTGTTTTTT. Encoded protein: CASSNSGSPTTFGTGELFF.

This CDR3 reads CASSPLWNRVTEAFF. CDR3 sequence (DNA): TGTGCCAGCAGCCCGTTGTGGAACAGGGTCACTGAAGCTTTCTTT. The V and J genes are TRBV7-9 and TRBJ1-1; D possibly corresponds to TRBD1 (6 bases). V lost 5 bases, J lost 4 bases, and 17 bases lay in between. This CDR3 is built from 15 residues. Germline V gene sequence: CDR1 SEHNR, CDR2 FQNEAQ (reference sequence).

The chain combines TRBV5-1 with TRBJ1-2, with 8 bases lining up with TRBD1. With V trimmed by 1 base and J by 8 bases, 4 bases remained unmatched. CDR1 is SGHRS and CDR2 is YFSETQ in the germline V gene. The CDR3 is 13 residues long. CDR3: CASSLSGGMGYTF. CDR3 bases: TGCGCCAGCAGCTTGTCAGGGGGCATGGGCTACACCTTC.

The CDR3 nucleotides are TGCAGTGCTAGTCCGAGGGTAGTCACTGAAGCTTTCTTT. Translation gives CSASPRVVTEAFF. The V and J genes are TRBV20-1 and TRBJ1-1, with no clear D. Deletions cut 3 bases from V and 4 bases from J, with 12 bases between. This CDR3 spans 13 amino acids. Germline assignment: CDR1 DFQATT and CDR2 SNEGSKA (reference sequence).

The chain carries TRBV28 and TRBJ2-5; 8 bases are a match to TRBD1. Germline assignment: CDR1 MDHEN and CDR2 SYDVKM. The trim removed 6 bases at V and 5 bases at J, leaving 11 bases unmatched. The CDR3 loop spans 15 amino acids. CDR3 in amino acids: CASSPTGTGGETQYF. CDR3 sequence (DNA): TGTGCCAGCAGCCCAACCGGGACAGGTGGCGAGACCCAGTACTTC.

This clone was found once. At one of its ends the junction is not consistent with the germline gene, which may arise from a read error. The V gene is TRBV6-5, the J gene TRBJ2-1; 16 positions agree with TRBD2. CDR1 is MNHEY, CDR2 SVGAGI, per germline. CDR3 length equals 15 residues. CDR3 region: CASSPMGLAGGLWVF. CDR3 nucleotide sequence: TGTGCCAGCAGTCCCATGGGACTAGCGGGAGGGCTTTGGGTCTTC.

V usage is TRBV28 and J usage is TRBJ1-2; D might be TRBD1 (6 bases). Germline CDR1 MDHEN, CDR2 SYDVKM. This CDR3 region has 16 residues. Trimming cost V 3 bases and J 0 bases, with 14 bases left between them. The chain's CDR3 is CASSFSGVPPNYGYTF. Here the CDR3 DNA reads TGTGCCAGCAGTTTTTCAGGGGTGCCCCCTAACTATGGCTACACCTTC.

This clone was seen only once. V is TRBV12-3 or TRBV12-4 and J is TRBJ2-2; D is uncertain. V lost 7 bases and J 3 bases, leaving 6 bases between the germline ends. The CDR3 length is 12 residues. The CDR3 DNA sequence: TGTGCCAGCAAAGCTTACACCGGGGAGCTGTTTTTT. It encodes CASKAYTGELFF.

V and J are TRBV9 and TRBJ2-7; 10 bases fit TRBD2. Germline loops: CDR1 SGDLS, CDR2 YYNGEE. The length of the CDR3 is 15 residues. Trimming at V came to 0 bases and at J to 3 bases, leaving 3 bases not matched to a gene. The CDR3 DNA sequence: TGTGCCAGCAGCGTAGATTCTAGCGGGAGCTACGAGCAGTACTTC. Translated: CASSVDSSGSYEQYF.

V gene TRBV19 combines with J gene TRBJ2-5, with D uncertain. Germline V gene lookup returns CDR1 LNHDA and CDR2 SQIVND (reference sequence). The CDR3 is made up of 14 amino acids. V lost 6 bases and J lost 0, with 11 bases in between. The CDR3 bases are TGTGCCAGTAGCCCCAGGCCTGACCAAGAGACCCAGTACTTC. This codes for CASSPRPDQETQYF.